Sequencing of this TCR beta chain was carried out in a study of blood T cell repertoires in COVID-19. Turning to the study itself: From T cells, B-cell-depleted T cells, or PBMCs came the material, which was cDNA or gDNA.

As handled by the study authors: By means of reference gene primer amplification, nucleated cell counts were estimated. Some clones are missing from TCRdb's copy, which holds only in-frame ones; the method was immunoSEQ multiplex PCR. Clone size and V and J calls were adopted from that table, with D and trimming inferred from the DNA. The data contain 250,000 to 350,000 clones, around nine tenths of them singletons. This clone was observed many times. This CDR3 spans 16 amino acids. Sequenced sample: PBMCs or T cells enriched from blood (not recorded which). This chain links TRBV21-1 with TRBJ2-1; the DNA was not compared with TRBD1, the D call given in the table. TRBV21-1 is tagged as a pseudogene. This sequence originates from a man in his fifties or sixties who had recovered from COVID-19. The CDR3 protein is CASWDRACIGYNEQFF. The DNA of the CDR3 is TGTGCCAGCTGGGACAGGGCATGTATCGGGTACAATGAGCAGTTCTTC.